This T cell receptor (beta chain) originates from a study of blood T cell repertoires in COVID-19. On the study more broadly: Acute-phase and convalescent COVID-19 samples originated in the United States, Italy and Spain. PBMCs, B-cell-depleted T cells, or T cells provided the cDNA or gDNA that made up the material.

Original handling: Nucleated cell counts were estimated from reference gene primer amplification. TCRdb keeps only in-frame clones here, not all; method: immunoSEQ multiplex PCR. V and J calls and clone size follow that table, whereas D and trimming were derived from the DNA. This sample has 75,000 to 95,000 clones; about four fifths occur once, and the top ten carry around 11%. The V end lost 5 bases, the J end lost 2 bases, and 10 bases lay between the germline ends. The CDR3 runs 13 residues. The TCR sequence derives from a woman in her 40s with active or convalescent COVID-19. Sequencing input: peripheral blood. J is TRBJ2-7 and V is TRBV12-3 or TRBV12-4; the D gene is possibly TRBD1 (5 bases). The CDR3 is CASSLGPTYEQYF. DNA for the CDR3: TGTGCCAGCAGTCTGGGGCCCACCTACGAGCAGTACTTC.